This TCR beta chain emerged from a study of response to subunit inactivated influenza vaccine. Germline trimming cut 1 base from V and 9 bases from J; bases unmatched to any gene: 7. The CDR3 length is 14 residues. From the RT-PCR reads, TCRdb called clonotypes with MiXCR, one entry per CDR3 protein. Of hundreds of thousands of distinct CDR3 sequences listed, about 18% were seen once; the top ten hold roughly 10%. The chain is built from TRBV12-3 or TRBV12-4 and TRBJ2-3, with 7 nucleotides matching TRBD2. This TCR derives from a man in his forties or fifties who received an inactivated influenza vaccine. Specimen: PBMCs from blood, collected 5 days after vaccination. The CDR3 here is CASSLEGTGGTQYF. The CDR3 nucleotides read TGTGCCAGCAGTTTAGAGGGAACCGGGGGGACGCAGTATTTT.